The clone carrying this TCR beta chain appeared a single time. The data originate from a study of cytotoxic CD8 clonotypes in ibrutinib-treated CLL. Germline V gene data show CDR1 as GTSNPN and CDR2 as SVGIG (reference sequence). The V and J ends lost 1 base and 1 base, in that order; junction bases with no gene match: 6. This CDR3 has 15 amino acids. Sequencing used immunoSEQ multiplex PCR; TCRdb keeps in-frame clones, though not all of them. The sample lists some 120,000 clones, 58% seen once, with 30% to 45% in the top ten. The sample in question was PBMCs, obtained after 24 months of ibrutinib treatment. This TCR came from a human donor with chronic lymphocytic leukemia. J is TRBJ1-1 and V is TRBV30; 7 bases align to TRBD1. The CDR3 sequence: CAWSAPRGSNTEAFF. The CDR3 nucleotides are TGTGCCTGGAGTGCCCCCAGGGGGTCGAACACTGAAGCTTTCTTT.